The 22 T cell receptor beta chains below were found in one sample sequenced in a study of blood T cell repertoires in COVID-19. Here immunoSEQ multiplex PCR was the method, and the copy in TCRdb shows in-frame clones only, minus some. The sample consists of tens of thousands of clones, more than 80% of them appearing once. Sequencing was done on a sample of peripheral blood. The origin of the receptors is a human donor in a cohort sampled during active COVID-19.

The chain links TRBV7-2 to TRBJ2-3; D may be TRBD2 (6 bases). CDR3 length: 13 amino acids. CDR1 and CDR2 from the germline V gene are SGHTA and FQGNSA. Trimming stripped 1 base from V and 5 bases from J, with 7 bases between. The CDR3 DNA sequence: TGTGCCAGCAGCTTAGTGCGGGGAGATACGCAGTATTTT. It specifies CASSLVRGDTQYF. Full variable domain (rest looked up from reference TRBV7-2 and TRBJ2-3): GAGVSQSPSNKVTEKGKDVELRCDPISGHTALYWYRQSLGQGLEFLIYFQGNSAPDKSGLPSDRFSAERTGGSVSTLTIQRTQQEDSAVYLCASSLVRGDTQYFGPGTRLTVL.

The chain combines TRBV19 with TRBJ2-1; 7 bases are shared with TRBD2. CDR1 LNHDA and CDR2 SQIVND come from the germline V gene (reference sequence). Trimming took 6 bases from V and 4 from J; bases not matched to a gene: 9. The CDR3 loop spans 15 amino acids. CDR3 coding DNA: TGTGCCAGTAGGGTATCTAGCGGACCATACAATGAGCAGTTCTTC. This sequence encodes CASRVSSGPYNEQFF.

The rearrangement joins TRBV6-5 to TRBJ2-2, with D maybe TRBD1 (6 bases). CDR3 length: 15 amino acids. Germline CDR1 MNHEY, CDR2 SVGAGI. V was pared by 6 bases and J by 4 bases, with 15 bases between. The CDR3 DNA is TGTGCCAGCAGGGGAAACAGGGCTGGCACCGGGGAGCTGTTTTTT. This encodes CASRGNRAGTGELFF.

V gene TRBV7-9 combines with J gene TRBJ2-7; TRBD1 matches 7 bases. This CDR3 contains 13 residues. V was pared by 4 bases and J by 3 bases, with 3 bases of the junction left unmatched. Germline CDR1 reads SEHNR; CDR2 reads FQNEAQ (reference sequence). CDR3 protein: CASSSGTDYEQYF. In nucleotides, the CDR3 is TGTGCCAGCAGCTCGGGGACAGACTACGAGCAGTACTTC.

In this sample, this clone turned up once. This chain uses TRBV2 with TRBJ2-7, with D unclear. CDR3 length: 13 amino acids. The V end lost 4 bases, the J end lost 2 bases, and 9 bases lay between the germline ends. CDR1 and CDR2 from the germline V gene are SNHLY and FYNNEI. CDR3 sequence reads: CASSATGAYEQYF. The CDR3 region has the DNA TGTGCCAGCAGTGCAACTGGAGCCTACGAGCAGTACTTC.

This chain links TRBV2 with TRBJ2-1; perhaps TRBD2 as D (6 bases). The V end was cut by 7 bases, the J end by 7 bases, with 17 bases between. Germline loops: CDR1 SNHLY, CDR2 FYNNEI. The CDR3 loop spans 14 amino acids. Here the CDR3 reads CASTRDSGMNEQFF. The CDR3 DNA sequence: TGTGCCAGCACTCGGGACTCGGGAATGAATGAGCAGTTCTTC.

CDR3 residues: CASSRDRGSNSPLHF. In DNA, the CDR3 is TGTGCCAGCAGCAGGGACAGGGGGAGTAATTCACCCCTCCACTTT. The chain joins TRBV11-1 to TRBJ1-6; TRBD1 aligns across 11 bases. Germline loops: CDR1 SGHAT, CDR2 FQDESV (reference sequence). Germline trimming cut 5 bases from V and 6 bases from J; bases unmatched to any gene: 3. The CDR3 is 15 residues long.

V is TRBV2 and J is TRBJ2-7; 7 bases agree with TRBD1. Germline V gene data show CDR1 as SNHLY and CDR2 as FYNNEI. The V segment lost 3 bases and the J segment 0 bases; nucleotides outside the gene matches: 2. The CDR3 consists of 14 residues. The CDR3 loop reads CASSEDRSSYEQYF. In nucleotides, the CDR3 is TGTGCCAGCAGTGAGGACAGGAGCTCCTACGAGCAGTACTTC.

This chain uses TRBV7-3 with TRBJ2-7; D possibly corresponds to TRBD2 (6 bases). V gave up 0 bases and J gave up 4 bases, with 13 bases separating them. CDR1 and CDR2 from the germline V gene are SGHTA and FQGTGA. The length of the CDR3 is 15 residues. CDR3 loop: CASSLTGGPWYEQYF. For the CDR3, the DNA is TGTGCCAGCAGCTTAACGGGGGGTCCGTGGTACGAGCAGTACTTC.

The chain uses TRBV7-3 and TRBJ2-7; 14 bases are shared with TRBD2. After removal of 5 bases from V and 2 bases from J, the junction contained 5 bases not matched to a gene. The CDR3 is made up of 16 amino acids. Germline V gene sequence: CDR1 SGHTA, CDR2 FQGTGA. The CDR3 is CASSPGTSGGPYEQYF. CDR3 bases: TGTGCCAGCAGCCCCGGGACTAGCGGGGGCCCCTACGAGCAGTACTTC. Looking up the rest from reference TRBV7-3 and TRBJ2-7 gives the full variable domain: GAGVSQTPSNKVTEKGKYVELRCDPISGHTALYWYRQSLGQGPEFLIYFQGTGAADDSGLPNDRFFAVRPEGSVSTLKIQRTERGDSAVYLCASSPGTSGGPYEQYFGPGTRLTVT.

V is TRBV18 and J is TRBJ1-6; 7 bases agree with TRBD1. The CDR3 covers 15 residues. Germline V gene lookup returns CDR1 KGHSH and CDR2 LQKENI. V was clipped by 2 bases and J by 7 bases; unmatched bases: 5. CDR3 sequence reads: CASSPGGQINSPLHF. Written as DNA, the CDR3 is TGTGCCAGCTCACCAGGGGGACAGATAAATTCACCCCTCCACTTT.

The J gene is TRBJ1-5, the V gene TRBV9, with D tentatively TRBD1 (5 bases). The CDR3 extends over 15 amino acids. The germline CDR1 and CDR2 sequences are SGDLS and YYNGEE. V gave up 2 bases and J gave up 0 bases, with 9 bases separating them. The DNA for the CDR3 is TGTGCCAGCAGCGTGGGGGGATATAGCAATCAGCCCCAGCATTTT. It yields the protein CASSVGGYSNQPQHF.

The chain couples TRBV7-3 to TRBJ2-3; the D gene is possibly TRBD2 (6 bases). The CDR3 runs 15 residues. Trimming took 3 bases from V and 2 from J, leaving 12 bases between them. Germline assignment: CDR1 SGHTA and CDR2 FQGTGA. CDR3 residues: CASSFGGLPTDTQYF. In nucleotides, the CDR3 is TGTGCCAGCAGCTTCGGGGGACTCCCCACAGATACGCAGTATTTT.

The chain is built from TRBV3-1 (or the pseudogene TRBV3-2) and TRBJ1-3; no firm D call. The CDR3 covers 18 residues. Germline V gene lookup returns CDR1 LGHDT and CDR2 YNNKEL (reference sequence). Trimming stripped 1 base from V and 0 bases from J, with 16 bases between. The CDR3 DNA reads TGTGCCAGCAGCCAAGCTAATGCAATGGGCACCTCTGGAAACACCATATATTTT. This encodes CASSQANAMGTSGNTIYF.

The CDR3 spells CASSDLAGVGYTQYF. The CDR3 DNA follows: TGTGCCAGCAGTGACCTAGCGGGGGTAGGATATACGCAGTATTTT. This chain links TRBV6-4 with TRBJ2-3, with TRBD2 matching 10 bases. The trim removed 2 bases at V and 7 bases at J, leaving 6 bases unmatched. CDR1 and CDR2 from the germline V gene are MRHNA and SNTAGT. This CDR3 spans 15 amino acids.

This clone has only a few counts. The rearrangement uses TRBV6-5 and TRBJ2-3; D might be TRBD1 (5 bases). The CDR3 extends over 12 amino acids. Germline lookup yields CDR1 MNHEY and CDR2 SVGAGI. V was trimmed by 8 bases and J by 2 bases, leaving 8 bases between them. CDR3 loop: CASYRTTDTQYF. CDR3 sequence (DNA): TGTGCCAGCTACAGGACCACAGATACGCAGTATTTT.

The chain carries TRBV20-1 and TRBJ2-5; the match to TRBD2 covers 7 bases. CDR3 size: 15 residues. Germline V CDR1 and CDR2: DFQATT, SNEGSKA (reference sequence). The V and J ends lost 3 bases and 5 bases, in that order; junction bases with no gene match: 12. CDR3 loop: CSASLIKAGKETQYF. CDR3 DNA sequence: TGCAGTGCTAGTCTCATTAAAGCGGGAAAGGAGACCCAGTACTTC.

The chain's CDR3 is CASIETGRNSPLHF. The CDR3 coding sequence is TGTGCCAGCATCGAGACAGGGAGAAATTCACCCCTCCACTTT. This chain connects TRBV2 to TRBJ1-6; TRBD1 matches at 7 bases. The CDR3 is 14 amino acids. Germline V lookup: CDR1 SNHLY, CDR2 FYNNEI. V lost 7 bases and J lost 7; bases outside the gene matches: 7.

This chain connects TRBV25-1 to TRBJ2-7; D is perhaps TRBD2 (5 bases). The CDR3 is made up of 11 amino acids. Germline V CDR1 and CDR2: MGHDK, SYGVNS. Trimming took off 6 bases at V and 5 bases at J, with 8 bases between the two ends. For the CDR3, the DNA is TGTGCCAGCAGCCGGGGAAACGAGCAGTACTTC. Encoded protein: CASSRGNEQYF.

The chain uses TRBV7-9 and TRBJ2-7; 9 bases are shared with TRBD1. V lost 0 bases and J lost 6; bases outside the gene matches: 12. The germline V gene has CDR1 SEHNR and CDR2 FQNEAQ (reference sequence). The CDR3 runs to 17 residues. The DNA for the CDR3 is TGTGCCAGCAGCTTAGCCCCATCGGATTACAGGGGGCTCGAGCAGTACTTC. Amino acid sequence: CASSLAPSDYRGLEQYF.

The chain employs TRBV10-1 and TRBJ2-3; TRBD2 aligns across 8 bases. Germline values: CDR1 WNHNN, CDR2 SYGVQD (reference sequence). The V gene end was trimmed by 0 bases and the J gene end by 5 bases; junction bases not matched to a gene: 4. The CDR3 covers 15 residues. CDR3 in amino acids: CASSESGSGEDTQYF. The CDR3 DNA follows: TGCGCCAGCAGTGAGTCGGGTAGCGGGGAAGATACGCAGTATTTT.

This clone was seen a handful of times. The CDR3 bases are TGCGCCAGCAGCTTGGCCTCCGGGCAGGGGAATTCACCCCTCCACTTT. This encodes CASSLASGQGNSPLHF. The genes are TRBV5-1 and TRBJ1-6; possible D gene TRBD1, 6 bases. This CDR3 is built from 16 residues. V was clipped by 0 bases and J by 7 bases, with 14 bases between them. Per the germline V gene, CDR1 is SGHRS and CDR2 is YFSETQ. Full variable domain (remainder filled in from reference TRBV5-1 and TRBJ1-6): KAGVTQTPRYLIKTRGQQVTLSCSPISGHRSVSWYQQTPGQGLQFLFEYFSETQRNKGNFPGRFSGRQFSNSRSEMNVSTLELGDSALYLCASSLASGQGNSPLHFGNGTRLTVT.